The 17 T cell receptor beta chains presented below share a single source sample, sequenced in a study of graft-versus-host responses after intestinal transplantation. The method was immunoSEQ multiplex PCR; TCRdb's version includes in-frame clones alone and lacks a portion of them. The sample carries about 40,000 clones, about 89% recorded once. The starting material was PBMCs, obtained approximately 320 days after intestinal transplant. Receptors were obtained from a human patient who received an intestinal transplant, so some T cells may come from the graft donor.

The rearrangement joins TRBV11-2 to TRBJ1-6, with a tentative D call TRBD1 (5 bases). Germline V CDR1 and CDR2: SGHAT, FQNNGV. The CDR3 runs to 18 residues. Trimming stripped 0 bases from V and 7 bases from J, with 19 bases between. The CDR3 reads CASSLDIGGSRPNSPLHF. The CDR3 nucleotides read TGTGCCAGCAGCTTAGATATTGGGGGGAGTCGGCCCAATTCACCCCTCCACTTT.

This chain uses TRBV7-2 with TRBJ2-7; 8 nucleotides line up with TRBD2. V dropped 1 base and J dropped 2; count of bases not matched to a gene: 10. This CDR3 contains 17 residues. The germline V gene has CDR1 SGHTA and CDR2 FQGNSA. CDR3: CASSLVTSALGTYEQYF. CDR3 nucleotides: TGTGCCAGCAGCTTAGTGACTAGCGCCTTGGGCACCTACGAGCAGTACTTC.

J is TRBJ1-1 and V is TRBV10-3; no clear D gene. CDR3 length equals 12 residues. V lost 3 bases and J 1 base, leaving 3 bases between the germline ends. Germline CDR1 is ENHRY and CDR2 is SYGVKD. CDR3 sequence reads: CAISDQNTEAFF. The CDR3 DNA reads as TGTGCCATCAGTGACCAGAACACTGAAGCTTTCTTT.

The V gene is TRBV11-1, the J gene TRBJ2-3, with D possibly matching TRBD2 (6 bases). Germline-derived CDR1 and CDR2 are SGHAT and FQDESV (reference sequence). V was trimmed by 5 bases and J by 9 bases, leaving 21 bases between them. The CDR3 consists of 15 residues. In nucleotides, the CDR3 is TGTGCCAGCAGCCCAGCGGCTAGCGCGTTCTCCACGCAGTATTTT. Translated: CASSPAASAFSTQYF.

The chain links TRBV5-1 to TRBJ2-7; TRBD1 might be the D (6 bases). The ends were cut back, 3 bases at V and 1 base at J, with 8 bases in the middle. The CDR3 sequence is 13 residues long. Per germline, CDR1 SGHRS and CDR2 YFSETQ. The CDR3 spells CASSWDKSYEQYF. In nucleotides, the CDR3 is TGCGCCAGCAGCTGGGACAAGTCCTACGAGCAGTACTTC. The full variable domain, completed using reference TRBV5-1 and TRBJ2-7, is KAGVTQTPRYLIKTRGQQVTLSCSPISGHRSVSWYQQTPGQGLQFLFEYFSETQRNKGNFPGRFSGRQFSNSRSEMNVSTLELGDSALYLCASSWDKSYEQYFGPGTRLTVT.

In its sample, this clone was seen a few times. The CDR3: CASSDRQGPGNTIYF. As DNA, the CDR3 is TGCGCCAGCAGTGATAGACAGGGCCCTGGAAACACCATATATTTT. This chain joins TRBV10-1 and TRBJ1-3, with 7 bases fitting TRBD1. The length of the CDR3 is 15 residues. V shed 3 bases and J 2 bases; nucleotides not matched to a gene: 4. Per germline, CDR1 WNHNN and CDR2 SYGVQD (reference sequence).

This clone was observed a single time. This chain connects TRBV2 to TRBJ2-5; 12 bases fit TRBD2. Germline CDR1 is SNHLY and CDR2 is FYNNEI. V shed 5 bases, J shed 2 bases, and the junction held 3 bases outside the gene matches. The CDR3 is 15 amino acids. CDR3 sequence reads: CASSKTSGGQETQYF. The CDR3 bases are TGTGCCAGCAGTAAGACTAGCGGGGGTCAAGAGACCCAGTACTTC.

The V call is TRBV7-9, the J call TRBJ2-7, with D perhaps given as TRBD1 or TRBD2 (6 bases each). Trimming cost V 5 bases and J 5 bases, with 16 bases left between them. From germline, CDR1 is SEHNR and CDR2 FQNEAQ (reference sequence). This CDR3 spans 14 amino acids. The CDR3 is CASSPLWGADEQYF. DNA for the CDR3: TGTGCCAGCAGCCCCCTATGGGGGGCAGACGAGCAGTACTTC.

CDR3 nucleotide sequence: TGTGCCAGCAGATCAGGGGGCTGGAATCAGCCCCAGCATTTT. Translation: CASRSGGWNQPQHF. The chain carries TRBV2 and TRBJ1-5; 8 bases align to TRBD1. The CDR3 is 14 amino acids. Germline V gene sequence: CDR1 SNHLY, CDR2 FYNNEI. Losses at the gene ends were 6 bases for V and 4 bases for J; bases not matched to a gene: 5.

J is TRBJ1-1 and V is TRBV5-5; D is unclear. Germline loops: CDR1 SGHKS, CDR2 YYEKEE (reference sequence). V was shortened by 3 bases and J by 2 bases, with 8 bases between the two germline ends. The CDR3 sequence is 13 residues long. CDR3 loop: CASSWGVNTEAFF. DNA of the CDR3: TGTGCCAGCAGCTGGGGAGTTAACACTGAAGCTTTCTTT.

The rearrangement uses TRBV28 and TRBJ2-7; D ambiguous. The CDR3 is made up of 12 amino acids. CDR1 and CDR2 from the germline V gene are MDHEN and SYDVKM. The V and J ends lost 5 bases and 4 bases respectively, with 9 bases between them. The chain's CDR3 is CASSLPPYEQYF. CDR3 sequence (DNA): TGTGCCAGCAGTCTCCCGCCGTACGAGCAGTACTTC. Together with reference TRBV28 and TRBJ2-7, the CDR3 gives the full variable domain: DVKVTQSSRYLVKRTGEKVFLECVQDMDHENMFWYRQDPGLGLRLIYFSYDVKMKEKGDIPEGYSVSREKKERFSLILESASTNQTSMYLCASSLPPYEQYFGPGTRLTVT.

The V gene is TRBV2, the J gene TRBJ2-7; 7 nucleotides line up with TRBD2. V shed 8 bases and J 2 bases; nucleotides not matched to a gene: 6. The CDR3 covers 13 residues. The germline V gene has CDR1 SNHLY and CDR2 FYNNEI. The CDR3 DNA sequence: TGTGCCAGCGGGGGGGTAGAGGCCTACGAGCAGTACTTC. It codes for CASGGVEAYEQYF.

The V call is TRBV6-1, the J call TRBJ2-1; 7 bases map to TRBD2. The CDR3 runs 12 residues. Germline trimming cut 5 bases from V and 12 bases from J; bases unmatched to any gene: 7. The V gene's germline CDR1 is MNHNS and CDR2 SASEGT. The CDR3 DNA reads TGTGCCAGCAGTACCTCGGGGAGGGGGCAGTTCTTC. Protein: CASSTSGRGQFF.

V is TRBV5-1 and J is TRBJ1-2; D is undetermined. Germline values: CDR1 SGHRS, CDR2 YFSETQ. The germline V and J ends were trimmed by 0 bases and 6 bases, with 9 bases remaining between them. The CDR3 consists of 13 residues. The CDR3 bases are TGCGCCAGCAGCTTGGTCATTAGGGATGGCTACACCTTC. Protein sequence: CASSLVIRDGYTF.

This clone was picked up one time. The V call is TRBV7-2, the J call TRBJ2-1; D not certain. V was shortened by 2 bases and J by 0 bases, with 11 bases between the two germline ends. Germline V gene sequence: CDR1 SGHTA, CDR2 FQGNSA. CDR3 length: 16 amino acids. CDR3 DNA: TGTGCCAGCAGCTTATACACCACGAGCTCCTACAATGAGCAGTTCTTC. Protein sequence: CASSLYTTSSYNEQFF.

This clone has just a few counts. The rearrangement joins TRBV28 to TRBJ2-5; 12 nucleotides align to TRBD2. The CDR3 length is 15 residues. Germline V gene lookup returns CDR1 MDHEN and CDR2 SYDVKM. Trimming removed 5 bases from V and 5 bases from J; junction bases left unmatched: 6. This chain's CDR3 is CASSLRLAGVETQYF. CDR3 coding DNA: TGTGCCAGCAGTCTCCGACTAGCGGGAGTGGAGACCCAGTACTTC.

This chain links TRBV19 with TRBJ1-6; D perhaps matches TRBD1 (6 bases). The CDR3 length is 14 residues. CDR1 LNHDA and CDR2 SQIVND come from the germline V gene (reference sequence). Between the trimmed V and J ends, which lost 9 bases and 7 bases, there was a span of 16 bases. The CDR3 protein is CASCGRGGNSPLHF. The CDR3 region has the DNA TGTGCCAGCTGCGGTAGGGGGGGGAATTCACCCCTCCACTTT.